This T cell receptor beta chain is drawn from a study of T cell responses to AZD1222 COVID-19 vaccine. Trimming cost V 7 bases and J 6 bases; bases outside gene matches: 9. This CDR3 region has 15 residues. Germline CDR1 is LNHDA and CDR2 is SQIVND (reference sequence). This table comes from immunoSEQ multiplex PCR, and its TCRdb copy is limited to in-frame clones, with some not included. The sample lists 170,000 or so clones; 87% were seen once. The J gene is TRBJ1-4, the V gene TRBV19; TRBD1 matches at 9 bases. The source of this sequence is an adult in good health. The sample in question was peripheral blood, obtained on day 0 of AZD1222 vaccination. The CDR3 spells CASTGTGRLYEKLFF. CDR3 sequence (DNA): TGTGCCAGTACTGGGACAGGGAGGCTGTATGAAAAACTGTTTTTT. The whole variable domain, remainder taken from reference TRBV19 and TRBJ1-4, is DGGITQSPKYLFRKEGQNVTLSCEQNLNHDAMYWYRQDPGQGLRLIYYSQIVNDFQKGDIAEGYSVSREKKESFPLTVTSAQKNPTAFYLCASTGTGRLYEKLFFGSGTQLSVL.